This T cell receptor beta chain was documented in a study of shared clonotypes between healthy human individuals. Replicate PCRs for sorted subsets used around 200 ng DNA; this equaled about 30,000 T cell genomes. Generated by immunoSEQ multiplex PCR, the TCRdb table keeps only in-frame clones and is missing some. The data show about 2.1 million clones, with around 93% seen just once and around 1.7% held by the top ten. This CDR3 has 11 residues. The V end was cut by 4 bases, the J end by 3 bases, with 4 bases between. Germline CDR1 is SGHDT and CDR2 is YYEEEE. Positively selected for CCR7, the CD45RO-negative cells used as naive CD8 cells excluded terminally differentiated effector memory CD45RA+ cells.

The sequenced sample was naive CD8+ T cells from PBMCs. The chain recombines TRBV5-6 with TRBJ1-2, with D hard to call. The TCR comes from a young man in good health. Some clones in this sample may be carry-over from other donors' samples. The DNA for the CDR3 is TGTGCCAGCAGCGCTGACTATGGCTACACCTTC. It encodes CASSADYGYTF.